Below are 22 T cell receptor beta chains sequenced from a single sample in a study of shared clonotypes between healthy human individuals. Profiling relied on immunoSEQ multiplex PCR, and the TCRdb table lists in-frame clones only, not all of them. Among 1 million to 1.2 million clones listed, approximately 80% were seen once. Sequencing used memory CD4+ T cells from PBMCs. As to subset: CD45RA-negative fraction. All receptors derive from a man younger than 35 in good health. Some clones in this sample may be carry-over from other donors' samples.

This rearrangement joins TRBV5-1 to TRBJ2-7, with 10 nucleotides matching TRBD2. The germline CDR1 and CDR2 sequences are SGHRS and YFSETQ. This CDR3 comprises 16 residues. V trimming: 0 bases; J trimming: 6 bases; junction bases outside the gene matches: 9. CDR3 sequence (DNA): TGCGCCAGCAGCTTGGCCCCTAGCGGGAGTGCGTCCGAGCAGTACTTC. Its translation: CASSLAPSGSASEQYF.

The gene calls are TRBV10-3 and TRBJ1-3, with D possibly being TRBD1 (6 bases). Germline-derived CDR1 and CDR2 are ENHRY and SYGVKD. CDR3 length equals 13 residues. Trimming pared 6 bases from V and 4 bases from J, leaving 10 bases between. CDR3 coding DNA: TGTGCCATCAGCCAGGGGCGGGGAAACACCATATATTTT. Translated, it gives CAISQGRGNTIYF.

In this sample, this clone turned up once. The chain links TRBV28 to TRBJ1-4, with unresolved D. Germline V gene sequence: CDR1 MDHEN, CDR2 SYDVKM. V lost 8 bases and J lost 8, with 12 bases in between. There are 12 residues in the CDR3. CDR3 DNA: TGTGCCAGCCTCACCTTAGGGGAAAAACTGTTTTTT. Translation: CASLTLGEKLFF.

This chain's CDR3 is CASSVGAGRNSYEQYF. CDR3 DNA: TGTGCCAGCAGCGTAGGGGCAGGGCGTAATTCCTACGAGCAGTACTTC. The chain is built from TRBV9 and TRBJ2-7, with D possibly being TRBD1 (5 bases). The CDR3 is 16 residues long. V gave up 0 bases and J gave up 1 base, with 14 bases separating them. Germline CDR1 reads SGDLS; CDR2 reads YYNGEE.

This clone was counted a single time. V is TRBV7-2 and J is TRBJ2-4; D remains unclear. Germline CDR1 and CDR2: SGHTA and FQGNSA. Trimming stripped 6 bases from V and 4 bases from J, with 10 bases between. The CDR3 has 13 residues. CDR3: CASSNSRKNIQYF. Here the CDR3 DNA reads TGTGCCAGCAGTAACAGCAGAAAAAACATTCAGTACTTC. Complete variable domain (other parts from reference TRBV7-2 and TRBJ2-4): GAGVSQSPSNKVTEKGKDVELRCDPISGHTALYWYRQSLGQGLEFLIYFQGNSAPDKSGLPSDRFSAERTGGSVSTLTIQRTQQEDSAVYLCASSNSRKNIQYFGAGTRLSVL.

The J gene is TRBJ2-1, the V gene TRBV9; 8 nucleotides line up with TRBD2. CDR1 is SGDLS and CDR2 is YYNGEE in the germline V gene. CDR3 size: 16 residues. V lost 4 bases and J lost 8; bases outside the gene matches: 14. The DNA for the CDR3 is TGTGCCAGCAGCACCAGCCTACCGGGAGGGGCGGATGAGCAGTTCTTC. Translation: CASSTSLPGGADEQFF.

J is TRBJ1-3 and V is TRBV6-1; no clear D gene. This CDR3 comprises 13 residues. The germline CDR1 and CDR2 sequences are MNHNS and SASEGT. V was trimmed by 10 bases and J by 4 bases, leaving 14 bases between them. The CDR3 coding sequence is TGTGCCACATCGGGTGATGCCGGAAACACCATATATTTT. Translation: CATSGDAGNTIYF.

The rearrangement uses TRBV5-1 and TRBJ1-2; D gene unclear. Trimming cost V 4 bases and J 0 bases, with 10 bases left between them. The CDR3 is 14 residues long. Germline V gene sequence: CDR1 SGHRS, CDR2 YFSETQ. CDR3 in DNA: TGCGCCAGCAGCGAAGACAATTCTAACTATGGCTACACCTTC. Translated: CASSEDNSNYGYTF.

The chain recombines TRBV19 with TRBJ1-2; D may be TRBD1 (5 bases). The length of the CDR3 is 14 residues. Germline V gene sequence: CDR1 LNHDA, CDR2 SQIVND (reference sequence). Trimming shortened V by 5 bases and J by 4 bases, and 14 bases separated the two germline ends. CDR3 in amino acids: CASSALQVSYGYTF. The CDR3, as DNA: TGTGCCAGTAGTGCCTTACAGGTCTCCTATGGCTACACCTTC. Full variable domain (rest looked up from reference TRBV19 and TRBJ1-2): DGGITQSPKYLFRKEGQNVTLSCEQNLNHDAMYWYRQDPGQGLRLIYYSQIVNDFQKGDIAEGYSVSREKKESFPLTVTSAQKNPTAFYLCASSALQVSYGYTFGSGTRLTVV.

To note about this clone: A far more abundant clone sits one base away, making this likely a read error. Other nucleotide sequences from this sample produce the same CDR3. The rearrangement links TRBV7-9 to TRBJ1-2; tentatively, D is TRBD1 (5 bases). Trimming shortened V by 5 bases and J by 0 bases, and 7 bases separated the two germline ends. This CDR3 contains 13 residues. CDR1 and CDR2 (germline): SEHNR, FQNEAQ (reference sequence). In DNA form, the CDR3 reads TGTGCCAGCAGCGAGACAGCTAACTATGGCTACACCTTC. Amino acids: CASSETANYGYTF.

This sequence joins TRBV18 and TRBJ1-4; D gene unclear. Trimming removed 2 bases at V and 3 bases at J, with 7 bases between. There are 14 residues in the CDR3. The germline CDR1 and CDR2 sequences are KGHSH and LQKENI. CDR3 coding DNA: TGTGCCAGCTCACCAACTAACTCTAATGAAAAACTGTTTTTT. Amino acid sequence: CASSPTNSNEKLFF.

The CDR3 DNA follows: TGTGCCAGCAGCTTCCCCCGGGATGGGGAGACCCAGTACTTC. It encodes CASSFPRDGETQYF. The V and J genes are TRBV5-4 and TRBJ2-5, with D tentatively TRBD2 (5 bases). With 2 bases removed from V and 5 bases from J, the gap between germline ends came to 13 bases. This CDR3 region has 14 residues. Germline V CDR1 and CDR2: SGHNT, YYREEE (reference sequence). Full variable domain (remainder filled in from reference TRBV5-4 and TRBJ2-5): ETGVTQSPTHLIKTRGQQVTLRCSSQSGHNTVSWYQQALGQGPQFIFQYYREEENGRGNFPPRFSGLQFPNYSSELNVNALELDDSALYLCASSFPRDGETQYFGPGTRLLVL.

The chain combines TRBV4-3 with TRBJ2-3, with 12 bases fitting TRBD1. The junction had 8 bases not matched to a gene; V was cut back by 4 bases and J by 6 bases. This CDR3 comprises 16 residues. The V gene's germline CDR1 is LGHNA and CDR2 YSLEER. CDR3 sequence reads: CASSRTGTGGWDTQYF. CDR3 sequence (DNA): TGCGCCAGCAGCCGGACCGGGACAGGGGGCTGGGATACGCAGTATTTT.

This chain connects TRBV7-2 to TRBJ2-5; 13 bases fit TRBD2. This CDR3 is 16 amino acids long. The ends lost 5 bases at V and 4 bases at J; junction bases unmatched: 7. Germline V CDR1 and CDR2: SGHTA, FQGNSA. The CDR3 nucleotides are TGTGCCAGCAGCCCCCTGGGACTAGCGGGAAGAGAGACCCAGTACTTC. Its protein product is CASSPLGLAGRETQYF.

The chain has TRBV7-2 and TRBJ2-7; a weak D match, TRBD1 (5 bases). The DNA matches TRBJ2-5 better at its end, which makes the J call doubtful. The CDR3 is made up of 14 amino acids. Looked up from germline, CDR1 is SGHTA and CDR2 is FQGNSA. The CDR3 DNA follows: TGTGCCAGCAGCTCGCAGGGAACCCAAGAGACCCAGTACTTC. It is translated as CASSSQGTQETQYF.

J is TRBJ1-2 and V is TRBV5-1; D is unresolved. CDR3 size: 14 residues. V shed 0 bases and J shed 3 bases, with 9 bases lying between them. Germline V lookup: CDR1 SGHRS, CDR2 YFSETQ. The CDR3 here is CASSLVPEDYGYTF. In DNA form, the CDR3 reads TGCGCCAGCAGCTTGGTCCCGGAGGACTATGGCTACACCTTC.

The V call is TRBV27, the J call TRBJ2-7; TRBD1 matches 10 bases. CDR3 size: 15 residues. V was clipped by 5 bases and J by 1 base; unmatched bases: 5. CDR1 is MNHEY, CDR2 SMNVEV, per germline (reference sequence). CDR3 protein: CASSAGQGFSYEQYF. CDR3 nucleotide sequence: TGTGCCAGCAGTGCGGGACAGGGGTTTTCCTACGAGCAGTACTTC.

Comment on this clone: Distinct nucleotide sequences in the sample also encode this CDR3. The chain employs TRBV30 and TRBJ1-3, with TRBD1 as a possible D gene (6 bases). The V and J ends lost 2 bases and 0 bases respectively, with 8 bases between them. The CDR3 is 14 amino acids. The germline gives CDR1 GTSNPN, CDR2 SVGIG (reference sequence). CDR3 amino acids: CAWSRGASGNTIYF. The CDR3 nucleotides read TGTGCCTGGAGTAGGGGGGCCTCTGGAAACACCATATATTTT.

The CDR3 protein is CASSLVKGNQETQYF. CDR3 nucleotide sequence: TGTGCCAGCAGCTTGGTGAAGGGGAATCAAGAGACCCAGTACTTC. The chain couples TRBV5-8 to TRBJ2-5; the D gene is possibly TRBD1 (5 bases). This CDR3 spans 15 amino acids. V was trimmed by 0 bases and J by 2 bases, leaving 11 bases between them. Germline CDR1 is SGHTS and CDR2 is YDEGEE.

J is TRBJ1-1 and V is TRBV11-2; D might be TRBD1 (6 bases). Germline CDR1 reads SGHAT; CDR2 reads FQNNGV. The V end lost 6 bases, the J end lost 6 bases, and 11 bases lay between the germline ends. The CDR3 length is 12 residues. The CDR3 sequence: CASRLQGPEAFF. The CDR3 nucleotides are TGTGCCAGCAGACTACAGGGCCCTGAAGCTTTCTTT.

This clone appeared once. The chain uses TRBV11-2 and TRBJ2-7, with 9 positions matching TRBD1. This CDR3 is built from 15 residues. With V trimmed by 3 bases and J by 3 bases, 6 bases remained unmatched. Germline CDR1 is SGHAT and CDR2 is FQNNGV. CDR3 sequence: CASSLGGTGFYEQYF. Here the CDR3 DNA reads TGTGCCAGCAGCTTGGGCGGGACAGGGTTCTACGAGCAGTACTTC. Filled out from reference TRBV11-2 and TRBJ2-7, the complete variable domain reads EAGVAQSPRYKIIEKRQSVAFWCNPISGHATLYWYQQILGQGPKLLIQFQNNGVVDDSQLPKDRFSAERLKGVDSTLKIQPAKLEDSAVYLCASSLGGTGFYEQYFGPGTRLTVT.

J is TRBJ2-3 and V is TRBV7-2; 8 bases map to TRBD2. Germline CDR1 reads SGHTA; CDR2 reads FQGNSA. This CDR3 is built from 18 residues. J was trimmed by 6 bases and V by 2 bases; bases with no gene match: 16. The CDR3 nucleotides are TGTGCCAGCAGCTTAATGACTGGTAGCGGGATTTTTCCGGATACGCAGTATTTT. It specifies CASSLMTGSGIFPDTQYF.